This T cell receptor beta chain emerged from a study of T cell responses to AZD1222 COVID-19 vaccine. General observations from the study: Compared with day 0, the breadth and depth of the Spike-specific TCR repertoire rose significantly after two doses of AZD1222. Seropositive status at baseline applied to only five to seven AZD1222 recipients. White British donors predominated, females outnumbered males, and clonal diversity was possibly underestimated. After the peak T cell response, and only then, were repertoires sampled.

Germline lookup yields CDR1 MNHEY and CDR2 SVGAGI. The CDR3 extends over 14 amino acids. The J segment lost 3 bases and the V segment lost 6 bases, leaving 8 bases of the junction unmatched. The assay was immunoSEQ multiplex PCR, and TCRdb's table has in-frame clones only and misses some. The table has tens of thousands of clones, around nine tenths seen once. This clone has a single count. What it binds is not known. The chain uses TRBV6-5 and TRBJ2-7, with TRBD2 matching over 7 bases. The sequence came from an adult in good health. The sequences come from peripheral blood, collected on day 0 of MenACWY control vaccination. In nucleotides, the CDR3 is TGTGCCAGCAGGAACCGGGACTACTACTACGAGCAGTACTTC. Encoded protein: CASRNRDYYYEQYF.